The entry below gives a single TCR beta chain sequence along with its context. The CDR3 runs 15 residues. Trimming took 0 bases from V and 5 from J; bases not matched to a gene: 4. The germline CDR1 and CDR2 sequences are MGHRA and YSYEKL. The data belong to a study of blood T cell repertoires in COVID-19. TCRdb's copy holds only in-frame clones and misses some; the assay was immunoSEQ multiplex PCR. The data show roughly 300,000 clones, about nine tenths seen once. The specimen sequenced was peripheral blood. The V call is TRBV4-1, the J call TRBJ1-5; 7 bases match TRBD1. The source is a woman aged 30 to 39 with COVID-19, enrolled during active disease. The CDR3 sequence: CASSQEPRGDQPQHF. In DNA form, the CDR3 reads TGCGCCAGCAGCCAAGAACCCAGGGGGGATCAGCCCCAGCATTTT.